This TCR beta chain was obtained from a study of siplizumab effects on memory and regulatory T cells. General study points: The authors could not assign a naive or memory phenotype to roughly 75-96% of proliferating CD4+ or CD8+ clones. Mean Treg-derived proportions of mappable alloreactive CD4+ clones were 55% to 75% for siplizumab and 25% to 30% for controls. Naive T cells looked more diverse than memory cells, and they looked like major contributors to the alloresponse.

CDR1 MNHEY and CDR2 SVGAGI come from the germline V gene. The ends were cut back, 5 bases at V and 1 base at J, with 10 bases in the middle. The CDR3 is 14 residues long. Remarks on this clone: As yet, its antigen is unknown.

Assays covered roughly 9.8 x 10^4 TCR templates per sample. Libraries were prepared by immunoSEQ multiplex PCR; TCRdb keeps only in-frame clonotypes and omits some of them. This sample has about 100,000 clones; about 95% occur once, and the top ten carry 1% to 1.5%. This chain uses TRBV6-5 with TRBJ2-3; weak D call: TRBD2 (6 bases). The specimen was non-Treg CD4+ T cells sorted from blood. The clonotype comes from a human donor in good health. CDR3: CASSGGLRTDTQYF. CDR3 DNA: TGTGCCAGCAGTGGGGGACTTCGCACAGATACGCAGTATTTT.